This TCR beta chain was identified in a study of blood T cell repertoires in COVID-19. The overall study: The United States, Italy and Spain supplied acute and convalescent COVID-19 samples.

Points on this clone: This same CDR3 is encoded by further DNA sequences in the sample.

Looked up from germline, CDR1 is MNHEY and CDR2 is SVGAGI. The CDR3 consists of 16 residues. V dropped 3 bases and J dropped 3; count of bases not matched to a gene: 5. Using immunoSEQ multiplex PCR, the repertoire was profiled, and TCRdb retains in-frame clones only, with some absent. This sample has roughly 14,000 clones, with roughly 88% found just once. The TCR originated in a human donor in a cohort sampled during active COVID-19. This sequence joins TRBV6-5 and TRBJ2-3; 11 bases line up with TRBD2. The sample comprised peripheral blood. The CDR3 DNA is TGTGCCAGCAGTTATAGCGGGGGGGCCGGGACAGATACGCAGTATTTT. Translating gives CASSYSGGAGTDTQYF.